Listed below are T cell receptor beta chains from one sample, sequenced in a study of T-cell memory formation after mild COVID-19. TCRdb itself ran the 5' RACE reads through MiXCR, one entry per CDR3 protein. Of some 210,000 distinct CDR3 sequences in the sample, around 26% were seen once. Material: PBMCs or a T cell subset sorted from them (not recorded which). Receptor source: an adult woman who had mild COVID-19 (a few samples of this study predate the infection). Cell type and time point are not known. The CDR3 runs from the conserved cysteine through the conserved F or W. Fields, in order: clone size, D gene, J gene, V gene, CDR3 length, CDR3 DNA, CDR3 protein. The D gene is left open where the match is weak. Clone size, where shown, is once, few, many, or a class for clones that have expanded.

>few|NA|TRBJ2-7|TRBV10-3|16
TGTGCCATCAGTGAGTCGGGCGGGATCAGCTCCTACGAGCAGTACTTC
CAISESGGISSYEQYF
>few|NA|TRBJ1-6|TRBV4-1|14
TGCGCCAGCAGCCAAAGTAGGTCGGAGTCACCCCTCCACTTT
CASSQSRSESPLHF
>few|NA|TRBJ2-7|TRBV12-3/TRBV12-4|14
TGTGCCAGCAGTGGACTGACAGCGACCTACGAGCAGTACTTC
CASSGLTATYEQYF
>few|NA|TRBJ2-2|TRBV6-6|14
TGTGCCAGCAGCCCCCACAGCGGGCTCGGGGAGCTGTTTTTT
CASSPHSGLGELFF
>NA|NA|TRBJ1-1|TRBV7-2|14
TGTGCCAGCAGCTTTAACAGAATTAACACTGAAGCTTTCTTT
CASSFNRINTEAFF
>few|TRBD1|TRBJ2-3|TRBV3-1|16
TGTGCCAGCAGCCAAGGGGCCGGACAGGGAACAGATACGCAGTATTTT
CASSQGAGQGTDTQYF
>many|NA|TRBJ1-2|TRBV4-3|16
TGCGCCAGCAGCCAAGACTCGCCGGCCCGGAACTATGGCTACACCTTC
CASSQDSPARNYGYTF
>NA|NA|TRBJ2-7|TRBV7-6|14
TGTGCCAGCAGCCCATGGGGGGACTCCTACGAGCAGTACTTC
CASSPWGDSYEQYF
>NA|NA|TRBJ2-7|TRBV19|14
TGTGCCAGTAGTATCCGGGGCATAGCCTACGAGCAGTACTTC
CASSIRGIAYEQYF
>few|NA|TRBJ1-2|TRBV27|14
TGTGCCAGCAGTTTATCTGGCAGGTTAGGAGGCTACACCTTC
CASSLSGRLGGYTF
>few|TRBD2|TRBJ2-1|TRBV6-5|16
TGTGCCAGCAGTTACTCCGCGGGGGGGAGTTACAATGAGCAGTTCTTC
CASSYSAGGSYNEQFF
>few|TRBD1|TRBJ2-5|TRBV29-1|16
TGCAGCGTGGCCGCTACAGGGGTTGAGAGTCAAGAGACCCAGTACTTC
CSVAATGVESQETQYF
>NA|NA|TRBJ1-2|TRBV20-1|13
TGCAGTGCTAGAGCGCCGGAGAACTATGGCTACACCTTC
CSARAPENYGYTF
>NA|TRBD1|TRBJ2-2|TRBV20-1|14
TGCAGTGCGACCGGGACAGGGGAGACCGGGGAGCTGTTTTTT
CSATGTGETGELFF
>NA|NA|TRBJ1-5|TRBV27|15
TGTGCCAGCAGTTCTAATGCATGGGGCAATCAGCCCCAGCATTTT
CASSSNAWGNQPQHF
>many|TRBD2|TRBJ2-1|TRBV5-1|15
TGCGCCAGCAGGGCCGGGACTAGCCCCCTCAATGAGCAGTTCTTC
CASRAGTSPLNEQFF
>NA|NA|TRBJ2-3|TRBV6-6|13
TGTGCCAGCAGTAGGGACTTCACAGATACGCAGTATTTT
CASSRDFTDTQYF
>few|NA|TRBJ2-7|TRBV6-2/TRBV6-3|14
TGTGCCAGCAGTTACCTGCGGGGAGCCTACGAGCAGTACTTC
CASSYLRGAYEQYF
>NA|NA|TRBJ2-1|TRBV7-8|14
TGTGCCAGCAGCCTTGCCCCGAACAGTGTCAGGCAGTTCTTC
CASSLAPNSVRQFF
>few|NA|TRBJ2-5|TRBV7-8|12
TGTGCCAGCAGCTACCCCGGAGAGACCCAGTACTTC
CASSYPGETQYF
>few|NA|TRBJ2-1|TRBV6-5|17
TGTGCCAGCAGTTACTCGATTATGGGAGGCCCCAGGCGTGAGCAGTTCTTC
CASSYSIMGGPRREQFF
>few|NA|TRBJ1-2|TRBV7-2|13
TGTGCCAGCAGCCCAGGGGCGCACTATGGCTACACCTTC
CASSPGAHYGYTF
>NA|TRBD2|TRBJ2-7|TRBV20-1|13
TGCAGTGCTAGGTTGCGGGGGTCCTACGAGCAGTACTTC
CSARLRGSYEQYF
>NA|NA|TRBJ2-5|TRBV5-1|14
TGCGCCAGCAGCCCGGGACGGTCCGGGGAGACCCAGTACTTC
CASSPGRSGETQYF
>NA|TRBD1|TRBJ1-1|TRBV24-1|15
TGTGCCACCAGTGTTTCCGGGACAGGGGACACTGAAGCTTTCTTT
CATSVSGTGDTEAFF
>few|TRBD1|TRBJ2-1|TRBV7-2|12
TGTGCCAGCAGTCGAGACAGGGTGGAGCAGTTCTTC
CASSRDRVEQFF
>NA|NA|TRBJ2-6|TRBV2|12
TGTGCCAGCAGCGCAGGAAAATCCGTCCTGACTTTC
CASSAGKSVLTF
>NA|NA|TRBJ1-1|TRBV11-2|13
TGTGCCAGCAGCTTAGGTCGGGACTGGGAGGGTTTCTTT
CASSLGRDWEGFF
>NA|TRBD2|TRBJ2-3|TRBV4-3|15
TGCGCCAGCAGCTCGGGAGCGGGAATGGCAGATACGCAGTATTTT
CASSSGAGMADTQYF
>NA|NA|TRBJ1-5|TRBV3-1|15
TGTGCCAGCAGCCAAGGGACAGCGATCAATCAGCCCCAGCATTTT
CASSQGTAINQPQHF
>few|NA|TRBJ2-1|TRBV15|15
TGTGCCACCAGCGAAACCCCGGACAGAAACAATGAGCAGTTCTTC
CATSETPDRNNEQFF
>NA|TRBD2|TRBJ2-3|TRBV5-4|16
TGTGCCAGCACCGGACTAGCGGGGTTTAGCACAGATACGCAGTATTTT
CASTGLAGFSTDTQYF
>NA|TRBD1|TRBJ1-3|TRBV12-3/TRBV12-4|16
TGTGCCAGCAGTTTAAGGGGGCCCAGCTCTGGAAACACCATATATTTT
CASSLRGPSSGNTIYF
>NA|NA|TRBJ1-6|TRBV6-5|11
TGTGCCACCAAGGAGGCGAGAACCCTCCACTTT
CATKEARTLHF
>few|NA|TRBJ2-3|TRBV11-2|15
TGTGCCAGCAGGCCGGCGCCGATGGGAACAGATACGCAGTATTTT
CASRPAPMGTDTQYF
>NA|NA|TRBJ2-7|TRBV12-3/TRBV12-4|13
TGTGCCAGCAGTTTAGGGGAGGTCGACGAGCAGTACTTC
CASSLGEVDEQYF
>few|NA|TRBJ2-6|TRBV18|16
TGTGCCAGCTCACCCGTAGGGCATTCTGGGGCCAACGTCCTGACTTTC
CASSPVGHSGANVLTF
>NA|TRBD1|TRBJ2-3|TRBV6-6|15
TGTGCCAGCAGTTTGGGACAGGGGGCCACAGATACGCAGTATTTT
CASSLGQGATDTQYF
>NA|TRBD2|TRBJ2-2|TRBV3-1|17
TGTGCCAGCAGCCACACTCTAGCGGGGGGTTTCACCGGGGAGCTGTTTTTT
CASSHTLAGGFTGELFF
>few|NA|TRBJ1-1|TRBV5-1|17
TGCGCCAGCAGCTTGGGGAGGGTTATAAGGGCGGACACTGAAGCTTTCTTT
CASSLGRVIRADTEAFF
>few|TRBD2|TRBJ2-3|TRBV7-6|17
TGTGCCAGCAGCTTAGGGCTAGCGGGGTCAAGCACAGATACGCAGTATTTT
CASSLGLAGSSTDTQYF
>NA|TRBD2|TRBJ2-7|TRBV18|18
TGTGCCAGCTCACCGAAGGGGGAGACTAGCGGTCTCACCTACGAGCAGTACTTC
CASSPKGETSGLTYEQYF
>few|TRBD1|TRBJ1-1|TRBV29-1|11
TGCAGCGGGACAGGGGGCACTGAAGCTTTCTTT
CSGTGGTEAFF
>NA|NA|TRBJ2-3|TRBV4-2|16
TGTGCCAGCAGCCAAGGGGAATTGACAAACCGAGATACGCAGTATTTT
CASSQGELTNRDTQYF
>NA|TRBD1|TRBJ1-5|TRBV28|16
TGTGCCAGCAGTGAACAGGACAGGGGGGCTAATCAGCCCCAGCATTTT
CASSEQDRGANQPQHF
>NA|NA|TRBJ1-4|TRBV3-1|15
TGTGCCAGCAGCCAAGAAGATTCAACTAATGAAAAACTGTTTTTT
CASSQEDSTNEKLFF
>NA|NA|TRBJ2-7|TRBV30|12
TGTGCCTGGAGATTCGGGGGCAACGAGCAGTACTTC
CAWRFGGNEQYF
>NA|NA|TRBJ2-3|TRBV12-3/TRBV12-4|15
TGTGCCAGCAGTTTAGCCGATACTAGCACAGATACGCAGTATTTT
CASSLADTSTDTQYF
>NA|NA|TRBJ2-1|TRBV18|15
TGTGCCAGCTCACCCAGCTCGGGAGTCAACAATGAGCAGTTCTTC
CASSPSSGVNNEQFF
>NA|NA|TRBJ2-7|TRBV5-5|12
TGTGCCAGCAGCGTCCAGGGGTACGAGCAGTACTTC
CASSVQGYEQYF
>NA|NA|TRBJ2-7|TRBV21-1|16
TGTGCCAGCAGCTGTGGGATTAGCGGGAGTCCCTACGAGCAGTACTTC
CASSCGISGSPYEQYF